This T cell receptor (beta chain) was sequenced in a study of T-cell memory formation after mild COVID-19. Overall study context: TCR clusters mostly belonged to single donors. Findings and caveats of the study: For second-wave clones that peaked at day 37, SARS-CoV-2 specificity went unverified. Later expanders leaned CD4+, whereas clones that contracted between day 15 and 85 were balanced CD4/CD8.

Barcoded TCR alpha and TCR beta cDNA libraries with UMIs came from 5'RACE using constant-segment primers. From the 5' RACE reads, TCRdb called clonotypes with MiXCR, one entry per CDR3 protein. The profile covers 95,000 to 110,000 distinct CDR3 sequences, with 14% appearing a single time and 30% to 45% taken by the ten largest. Worth noting for this clonotype: The antigen is unknown.

In germline, CDR1 is SGHRS, CDR2 YFSETQ. Trimming cost V 3 bases and J 3 bases, with 6 bases left between them. The CDR3 totals 12 residues. This chain joins TRBV5-1 and TRBJ2-5, with D uncertain. The material sequenced was PBMCs or a T cell subset sorted from them (not recorded which). The source is a man aged 18 to 30 who had mild COVID-19 (a few samples of this study predate the infection). Cell type and time point are not known. The CDR3 DNA reads TGCGCCAGCAGCTACCTAGAAGAGACCCAGTACTTC. It codes for CASSYLEETQYF.